One and the same sample provided the 4 T cell receptor beta chains below, sequenced in a study of post-analysis software for immune sequencing data. Which antigens these TCRs recognize remains unknown. Study-wide results and caveats: Among four or five TRBV segments more frequent in patients than controls were TRBV5-6, TRBV5-1 and TRBV20-1.

Unique molecular identifiers were present in the TCR beta cDNA libraries. Via MiXCR, TCRdb re-called the PCR reads, giving one row per CDR3 protein. The sample shows fewer than 550,000 distinct CDR3 sequences, roughly 34% of them seen only once. The sequenced material came from blood. The receptors come from a girl between 2 and 17 years old with multiple sclerosis.

The chain carries TRBV25-1 and TRBJ1-2; TRBD1 aligns across 10 bases. Germline CDR1 reads MGHDK; CDR2 reads SYGVNS. This CDR3 has 15 amino acids. V lost 2 bases to trimming and J lost 6 bases; unmatched junction nucleotides: 6. CDR3 protein: CASSEHTGTGDGYTF. CDR3 in DNA: TGTGCCAGCAGTGAACACACCGGGACAGGGGATGGCTACACCTTC.

A few counts support this clonotype. This chain's CDR3 is CAISDREGLGSGANVLTF. DNA for the CDR3: TGTGCCATCAGTGACAGGGAGGGTTTAGGCTCCGGGGCCAACGTCCTGACTTTC. The chain links TRBV10-3 to TRBJ2-6, with TRBD2 identical over 7 bases. The length of the CDR3 is 18 residues. V shed 3 bases, J shed 4 bases, and the junction held 12 bases outside the gene matches. CDR1 and CDR2 from the germline V gene are ENHRY and SYGVKD.

This chain links TRBV5-1 with TRBJ2-3; perhaps TRBD2 as D (6 bases). With 0 bases removed from V and 0 bases from J, the gap between germline ends came to 11 bases. The CDR3 length is 16 residues. Germline V gives CDR1 SGHRS, CDR2 YFSETQ. The CDR3 DNA reads TGCGCCAGCAGCTTGGCCAGCGGGCCCAGCACAGATACGCAGTATTTT. The encoded protein is CASSLASGPSTDTQYF.

CDR3 loop: CSVERTGNEQYF. For the CDR3, the DNA is TGCAGCGTTGAACGGACAGGCAATGAGCAGTACTTC. The V and J genes are TRBV29-1 and TRBJ2-5; 7 nucleotides align to TRBD1. V lost 2 bases and J lost 11; bases outside the gene matches: 8. CDR3 length: 12 amino acids. Germline assignment: CDR1 SQVTM and CDR2 ANQGSEA. The whole variable domain, remainder taken from reference TRBV29-1 and TRBJ2-5, is SAVISQKPSRDICQRGTSLTIQCQVDSQVTMMFWYRQQPGQSLTLIATANQGSEATYESGFVIDKFPISRPNLTFSTLTVSNMSPEDSSIYLCSVERTGNEQYFGPGTRLLVL.